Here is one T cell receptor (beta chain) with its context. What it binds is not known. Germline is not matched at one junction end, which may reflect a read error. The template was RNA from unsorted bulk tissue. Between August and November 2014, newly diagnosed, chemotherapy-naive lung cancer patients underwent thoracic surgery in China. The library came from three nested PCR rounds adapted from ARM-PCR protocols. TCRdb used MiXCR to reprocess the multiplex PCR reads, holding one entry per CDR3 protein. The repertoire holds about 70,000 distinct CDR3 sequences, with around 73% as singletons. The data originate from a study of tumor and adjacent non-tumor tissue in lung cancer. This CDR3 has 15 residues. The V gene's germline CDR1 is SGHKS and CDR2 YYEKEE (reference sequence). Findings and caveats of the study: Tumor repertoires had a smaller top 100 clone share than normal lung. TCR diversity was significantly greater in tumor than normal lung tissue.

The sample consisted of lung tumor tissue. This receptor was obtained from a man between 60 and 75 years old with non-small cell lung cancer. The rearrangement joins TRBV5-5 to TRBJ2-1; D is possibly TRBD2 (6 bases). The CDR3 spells CASSWGVRAYNGQFF. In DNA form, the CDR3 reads TGTGCCAGCAGCTGGGGGGTTAGAGCCTACAATGGGCAGTTCTTC.